This TCR beta chain was captured in a study of T-cell memory formation after mild COVID-19. Trimming stripped 1 base from V and 0 bases from J, with 16 bases between. Germline CDR1 MGHRA, CDR2 YSYEKL. CDR3 length: 18 residues. Points on this clonotype: What it binds is unknown.

Employing constant-segment primers, 5'RACE generated TCR alpha and TCR beta cDNA libraries bearing sample barcodes and UMIs. MiXCR, run by TCRdb on the 5' RACE reads, gives a single entry per CDR3 protein. This table has fewer than 450,000 distinct CDR3 sequences, under 25% appearing once. Points from the study as a whole: Memory from before infection featured some responding clones, which suggests cross-reactive memory joined. Mainly CM and EM harbored the contracting CD4+ clones; mainly EMRA harbored the CD8+ ones.

This chain joins TRBV4-1 and TRBJ2-4; possibly TRBD1 for D (5 bases). This clonotype was sampled from an adult woman who had mild COVID-19 (a few samples of this study predate the infection). Cell type and time point are not known. The sample comprised PBMCs or a T cell subset sorted from them (not recorded which). The CDR3 region has the DNA TGCGCCAGCAGCCAAGCGACCCCGACAGATCTAGCCAAAAACATTCAGTACTTC. This sequence encodes CASSQATPTDLAKNIQYF.